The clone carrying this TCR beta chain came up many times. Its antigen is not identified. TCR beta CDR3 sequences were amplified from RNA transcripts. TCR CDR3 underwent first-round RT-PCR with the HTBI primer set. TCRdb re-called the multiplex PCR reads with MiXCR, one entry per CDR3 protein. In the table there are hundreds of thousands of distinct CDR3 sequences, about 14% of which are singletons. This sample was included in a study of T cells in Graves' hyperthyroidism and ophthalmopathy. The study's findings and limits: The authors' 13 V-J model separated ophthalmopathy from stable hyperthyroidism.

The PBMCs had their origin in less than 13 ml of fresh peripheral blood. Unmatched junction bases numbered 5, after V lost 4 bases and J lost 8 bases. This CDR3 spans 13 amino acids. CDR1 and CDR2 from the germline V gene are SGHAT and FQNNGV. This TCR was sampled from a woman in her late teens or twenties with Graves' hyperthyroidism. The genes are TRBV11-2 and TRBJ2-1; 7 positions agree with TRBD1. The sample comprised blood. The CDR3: CASSSFRGYEQFF. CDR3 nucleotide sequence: TGTGCCAGCAGCTCATTCAGGGGGTATGAGCAGTTCTTC.